One and the same sample provided the 27 T cell receptor beta chains below, sequenced in a study of T cell responses to AZD1222 COVID-19 vaccine. The table came from immunoSEQ multiplex PCR; TCRdb's copy has only in-frame clones and leaves some out. The sample contains about 270,000 clones, 90% to 95% of which appear only once. The sequencing used peripheral blood, collected 28 days after the second AZD1222 dose. The receptors originated from an adult who received the AZD1222 COVID-19 vaccine.

The rearrangement joins TRBV28 to TRBJ1-2, with D unclear. This CDR3 has 14 amino acids. The germline V and J ends were trimmed by 3 bases and 4 bases, with 12 bases remaining between them. Germline assignment: CDR1 MDHEN and CDR2 SYDVKM. CDR3 residues: CASSFGAGGYGYTF. The DNA for the CDR3 is TGTGCCAGCAGTTTTGGAGCGGGAGGCTATGGCTACACCTTC.

This chain uses TRBV28 with TRBJ2-7, with TRBD1 identical over 9 bases. Germline-derived CDR1 and CDR2 are MDHEN and SYDVKM. The V gene end was trimmed by 5 bases and the J gene end by 2 bases; junction bases not matched to a gene: 4. The CDR3 consists of 14 residues. Here the CDR3 DNA reads TGTGCCAGCAGTACGGGACAGGGCCCCTACGAGCAGTACTTC. Protein product: CASSTGQGPYEQYF.

The rearrangement links TRBV19 to TRBJ2-7; the D gene could be TRBD1 or TRBD2 (6 bases each). Germline V lookup: CDR1 LNHDA, CDR2 SQIVND (reference sequence). The CDR3 has 15 residues. Trimming cost V 6 bases and J 0 bases, with 15 bases left between them. The CDR3 DNA reads TGTGCCAGTAGCCCCTCGGGGGACATCTCCTACGAGCAGTACTTC. Amino acids: CASSPSGDISYEQYF. The full variable domain, in which reference TRBV19 and TRBJ2-7 provide the parts outside the CDR3, is DGGITQSPKYLFRKEGQNVTLSCEQNLNHDAMYWYRQDPGQGLRLIYYSQIVNDFQKGDIAEGYSVSREKKESFPLTVTSAQKNPTAFYLCASSPSGDISYEQYFGPGTRLTVT.

This rearrangement joins TRBV4-1 to TRBJ2-5; 9 nucleotides match TRBD1. The CDR3 consists of 17 residues. Germline V gene lookup returns CDR1 MGHRA and CDR2 YSYEKL. After removal of 4 bases from V and 4 bases from J, the junction contained 13 bases not matched to a gene. The CDR3 DNA is TGCGCCAGCAGCCCACAGACAGGGGGATTGGGGCGAGAGACCCAGTACTTC. It is translated as CASSPQTGGLGRETQYF.

The chain combines TRBV18 with TRBJ1-2; D is perhaps TRBD1 (5 bases). The CDR3 totals 13 residues. Germline CDR1 KGHSH, CDR2 LQKENI. The V gene lost 6 bases and the J gene lost 0 bases, with 8 bases spanning the gap. As DNA, the CDR3 is TGTGCCAGCTCCTCGGGGGCTAACTATGGCTACACCTTC. The encoded protein is CASSSGANYGYTF.

The gene calls are TRBV9 and TRBJ1-2, with TRBD1 as a possible D gene (5 bases). The CDR3 is made up of 16 amino acids. The germline V gene encodes CDR1 SGDLS and CDR2 YYNGEE. Trimming took off 0 bases at V and 4 bases at J, with 16 bases between the two ends. DNA for the CDR3: TGTGCCAGCAGCGTAGTTGAGAACAGGCCAGTCTATGGCTACACCTTC. Protein product: CASSVVENRPVYGYTF.

The V gene is TRBV19, the J gene TRBJ2-1; 8 nucleotides agree with TRBD1. With V trimmed by 5 bases and J by 0 bases, 9 bases remained unmatched. The germline CDR1 and CDR2 sequences are LNHDA and SQIVND (reference sequence). This CDR3 spans 17 amino acids. Here the CDR3 DNA reads TGTGCCAGTAGTCTATTGGGGACAGGAGGCTCCTACAATGAGCAGTTCTTC. Its translation: CASSLLGTGGSYNEQFF. Drawing the rest from reference TRBV19 and TRBJ2-1, the complete variable domain is DGGITQSPKYLFRKEGQNVTLSCEQNLNHDAMYWYRQDPGQGLRLIYYSQIVNDFQKGDIAEGYSVSREKKESFPLTVTSAQKNPTAFYLCASSLLGTGGSYNEQFFGPGTRLTVL.

CDR3 sequence: CASSPRTANGYGYTF. CDR3 DNA sequence: TGTGCCAGCTCACCCAGGACCGCCAATGGCTATGGCTACACCTTC. The V call is TRBV18, the J call TRBJ1-2; unclear D gene. The V and J ends lost 3 bases and 4 bases respectively, with 15 bases between them. Germline CDR1 KGHSH, CDR2 LQKENI. This CDR3 has 15 amino acids. Full variable domain (outside the CDR3, taken from reference TRBV18 and TRBJ1-2): NAGVMQNPRHLVRRRGQEARLRCSPMKGHSHVYWYRQLPEEGLKFMVYLQKENIIDESGMPKERFSAEFPKEGPSILRIQQVVRGDSAAYFCASSPRTANGYGYTFGSGTRLTVV.

The rearrangement links TRBV5-1 to TRBJ2-1, with 10 bases aligning to TRBD2. The germline gives CDR1 SGHRS, CDR2 YFSETQ. V dropped 4 bases and J dropped 3; count of bases not matched to a gene: 4. The CDR3 length is 15 residues. CDR3 region: CASSPRTSGYNEQFF. The CDR3 DNA follows: TGCGCCAGCAGCCCGAGGACTAGCGGCTACAATGAGCAGTTCTTC.

This clone has a single count. The chain links TRBV9 to TRBJ2-1; 11 bases align to TRBD2. Germline assignment: CDR1 SGDLS and CDR2 YYNGEE. The CDR3 has 23 amino acids. Trimming at V came to 0 bases and at J to 5 bases, leaving 25 bases not matched to a gene. The CDR3 loop is CASSVDVGRPRIVPGLADNEQFF. For the CDR3, the DNA is TGTGCCAGCAGCGTAGATGTAGGGAGGCCCCGAATAGTCCCGGGACTAGCGGACAATGAGCAGTTCTTC. The full variable domain, completed using reference TRBV9 and TRBJ2-1, is DSGVTQTPKHLITATGQRVTLRCSPRSGDLSVYWYQQSLDQGLQFLIQYYNGEERAKGNILERFSAQQFPDLHSELNLSSLELGDSALYFCASSVDVGRPRIVPGLADNEQFFGPGTRLTVL.

The gene calls are TRBV7-9 and TRBJ2-3, with no clear D. Looked up from germline, CDR1 is SEHNR and CDR2 is FQNEAQ (reference sequence). CDR3 length: 15 amino acids. V lost 6 bases and J 6 bases, leaving 19 bases between the germline ends. The CDR3 DNA follows: TGTGCCAGCAGTCCTAGACTCGGCCGAGGTGATACGCAGTATTTT. It translates to CASSPRLGRGDTQYF.

The chain recombines TRBV4-1 with TRBJ2-1, with D unresolved. The CDR3 has 15 amino acids. Trimming removed 5 bases at V and 0 bases at J, with 11 bases between. Germline V CDR1 and CDR2: MGHRA, YSYEKL. The CDR3 spells CASSSYLSSYNEQFF. The CDR3 region has the DNA TGCGCCAGCAGCTCCTACCTGAGCTCCTACAATGAGCAGTTCTTC.

The chain recombines TRBV12-5 with TRBJ2-1; 7 bases map to TRBD1. V lost 6 bases to trimming and J lost 5 bases; unmatched junction nucleotides: 4. The CDR3 sequence is 13 residues long. The germline CDR1 and CDR2 sequences are LGHNT and FRNRAP. CDR3 bases: TGTGCTAGTGGCCCCGGGACAGACAATGAGCAGTTCTTC. As protein: CASGPGTDNEQFF.

This rearrangement joins TRBV7-2 to TRBJ2-7, with TRBD1 identical over 8 bases. The germline CDR1 and CDR2 sequences are SGHTA and FQGNSA. The ends lost 5 bases at V and 3 bases at J; junction bases unmatched: 6. This CDR3 contains 14 residues. The CDR3 coding sequence is TGTGCCAGCAGCCCGGGACAGGCGAGCTACGAGCAGTACTTC. Its translation is CASSPGQASYEQYF. Full variable domain (outside the CDR3, taken from reference TRBV7-2 and TRBJ2-7): GAGVSQSPSNKVTEKGKDVELRCDPISGHTALYWYRQSLGQGLEFLIYFQGNSAPDKSGLPSDRFSAERTGGSVSTLTIQRTQQEDSAVYLCASSPGQASYEQYFGPGTRLTVT.

This clone was counted a single time. The rearrangement uses TRBV2 and TRBJ2-3, with 7 bases identical to TRBD1. Trimming at V came to 4 bases and at J to 1 base, leaving 14 bases not matched to a gene. CDR1 and CDR2 from the germline V gene are SNHLY and FYNNEI. This CDR3 region has 18 residues. The CDR3 bases are TGTGCCAGCAGTGCAGACCCACAGGGGACCCCTGGCACAGATACGCAGTATTTT. Amino acid sequence: CASSADPQGTPGTDTQYF.

This sequence joins TRBV11-2 and TRBJ2-7, with a weak D call TRBD2 (6 bases). The germline V and J ends were trimmed by 5 bases and 6 bases, with 14 bases remaining between them. The CDR3 is made up of 13 amino acids. CDR1 is SGHAT and CDR2 is FQNNGV in the germline V gene. The CDR3 reads CASSPWTILEQYF. In DNA, the CDR3 is TGTGCCAGCAGCCCCTGGACTATCCTCGAGCAGTACTTC.

The CDR3 is CASSVMNTEAFF. For the CDR3, the DNA is TGTGCCAGCAGCGTGATGAACACTGAAGCTTTCTTT. This rearrangement joins TRBV7-9 to TRBJ1-1; D gene unclear. The CDR3 extends over 12 amino acids. The V and J ends lost 5 bases and 0 bases respectively, with 4 bases between them. Germline lookup yields CDR1 SEHNR and CDR2 FQNEAQ (reference sequence).

This chain connects TRBV4-3 to TRBJ2-7; 9 bases align to TRBD2. V lost 0 bases to trimming and J lost 6 bases; unmatched junction nucleotides: 6. Germline CDR1 and CDR2: LGHNA and YSLEER. This CDR3 contains 15 residues. DNA for the CDR3: TGCGCCAGCAGCCAAGAGCCGGGACTAGCTGCCGAGCAGTACTTC. This sequence encodes CASSQEPGLAAEQYF.

V and J are TRBV5-1 and TRBJ2-5; 13 bases line up with TRBD2. The CDR3 runs to 16 residues. V shed 2 bases, J shed 2 bases, and the junction held 3 bases outside the gene matches. The germline V gene has CDR1 SGHRS and CDR2 YFSETQ. As DNA, the CDR3 is TGCGCCAGCAGCTTAAGACTAGCGGGGGGACAAGAGACCCAGTACTTC. Translated, it gives CASSLRLAGGQETQYF.

The chain combines TRBV3-1 (or the pseudogene TRBV3-2) with TRBJ2-3, with 8 positions matching TRBD1. V dropped 4 bases and J dropped 0; count of bases not matched to a gene: 9. The germline gives CDR1 LGHDT, CDR2 YNNKEL (reference sequence). The CDR3 contains 17 residues. The CDR3 nucleotides are TGTGCCAGCAGCCCCCGGGGCAGGGGGCATAGCACAGATACGCAGTATTTT. Its protein is CASSPRGRGHSTDTQYF.

The chain recombines TRBV2 with TRBJ1-2; 7 bases align to TRBD1. The germline gives CDR1 SNHLY, CDR2 FYNNEI. Trimming removed 9 bases from V and 0 bases from J; junction bases left unmatched: 4. The length of the CDR3 is 13 residues. The CDR3, as DNA: TGTGCCAGTGAGACAGGGCCTAACTATGGCTACACCTTC. This codes for CASETGPNYGYTF.

This sequence joins TRBV30 and TRBJ1-1, with a tentative D call TRBD1 (5 bases). The CDR3 contains 13 residues. V gave up 1 base and J gave up 2 bases, with 8 bases separating them. CDR1 and CDR2 (germline): GTSNPN, SVGIG (reference sequence). The CDR3 bases are TGTGCCTGGAGTGGACAGCCAAACACTGAAGCTTTCTTT. This translates into CAWSGQPNTEAFF.

The gene calls are TRBV4-3 and TRBJ1-1, with D hard to call. Germline V gene data show CDR1 as LGHNA and CDR2 as YSLEER. The CDR3 runs 13 residues. Trimming stripped 2 bases from V and 1 base from J, with 5 bases between. The CDR3 is CASSQLRNTEAFF. CDR3 sequence (DNA): TGCGCCAGCAGCCAACTAAGGAACACTGAAGCTTTCTTT.

This chain joins TRBV4-1 and TRBJ1-4, with TRBD1 as a possible D gene (6 bases). Deletions cut 4 bases from V and 0 bases from J, with 9 bases between. The CDR3 extends over 15 amino acids. The germline gives CDR1 MGHRA, CDR2 YSYEKL. Written as DNA, the CDR3 is TGCGCCAGCAGCCGGCGGACAGCAACTAATGAAAAACTGTTTTTT. Its translation: CASSRRTATNEKLFF.

This clone has only one observation. This chain connects TRBV7-2 to TRBJ1-2, with D possibly matching TRBD1 (5 bases). Germline V lookup: CDR1 SGHTA, CDR2 FQGNSA. The CDR3 consists of 14 residues. The V and J ends lost 1 base and 4 bases respectively, with 10 bases between them. In nucleotides, the CDR3 is TGTGCCAGCAGCTTAGGGACAAAGGGCTATGGCTACACCTTC. Protein sequence: CASSLGTKGYGYTF.

The chain carries TRBV10-1 and TRBJ2-2, with 8 bases aligning to TRBD1. J was trimmed by 6 bases and V by 4 bases; bases with no gene match: 4. The CDR3 runs to 14 residues. CDR1 is WNHNN, CDR2 SYGVQD, per germline (reference sequence). The CDR3 region has the DNA TGCGCCAGCAGTGGACCAGGGGGCTCCGGGGAGCTGTTTTTT. Its protein is CASSGPGGSGELFF.

The genes are TRBV12-5 and TRBJ2-2; no firm D call. Germline lookup yields CDR1 LGHNT and CDR2 FRNRAP. With 3 bases removed from V and 3 bases from J, the gap between germline ends came to 2 bases. CDR3 size: 12 residues. The CDR3 region is CASGFHTGELFF. CDR3 bases: TGTGCTAGTGGTTTTCACACCGGGGAGCTGTTTTTT.